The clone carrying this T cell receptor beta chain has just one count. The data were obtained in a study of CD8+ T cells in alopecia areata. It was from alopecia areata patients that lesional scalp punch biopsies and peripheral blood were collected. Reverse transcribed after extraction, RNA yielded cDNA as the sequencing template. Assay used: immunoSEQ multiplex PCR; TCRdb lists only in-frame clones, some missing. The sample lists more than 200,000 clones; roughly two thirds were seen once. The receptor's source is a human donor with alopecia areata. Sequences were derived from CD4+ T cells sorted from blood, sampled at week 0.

The CDR3 here is CSGWGSGNTIYF. The CDR3 bases are TGCAGCGGCTGGGGTTCTGGAAACACCATATATTTT. The chain uses TRBV29-1 and TRBJ1-3; D unresolved. V was shortened by 7 bases and J by 1 base, with 8 bases between the two germline ends. The CDR3 has 12 residues. Germline V gives CDR1 SQVTM, CDR2 ANQGSEA.